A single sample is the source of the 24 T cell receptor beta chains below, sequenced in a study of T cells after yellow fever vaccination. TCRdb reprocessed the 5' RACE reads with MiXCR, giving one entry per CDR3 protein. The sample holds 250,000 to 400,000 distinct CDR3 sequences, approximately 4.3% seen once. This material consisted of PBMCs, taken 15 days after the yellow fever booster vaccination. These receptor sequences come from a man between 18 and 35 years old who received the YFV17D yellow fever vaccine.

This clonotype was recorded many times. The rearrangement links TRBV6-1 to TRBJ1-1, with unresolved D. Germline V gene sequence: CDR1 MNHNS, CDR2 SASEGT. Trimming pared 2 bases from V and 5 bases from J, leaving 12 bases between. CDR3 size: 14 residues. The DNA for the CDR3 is TGTGCCAGCAGTGAAAGGCCGAGGATGACTGAAGCTTTCTTT. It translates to CASSERPRMTEAFF.

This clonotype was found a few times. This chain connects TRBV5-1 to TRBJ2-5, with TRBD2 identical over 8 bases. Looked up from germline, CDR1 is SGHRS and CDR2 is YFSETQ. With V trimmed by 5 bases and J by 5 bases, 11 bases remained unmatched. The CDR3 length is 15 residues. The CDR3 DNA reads TGCGCCAGCAGGACGGCACCGGGACTAGAGGAGACCCAGTACTTC. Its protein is CASRTAPGLEETQYF.

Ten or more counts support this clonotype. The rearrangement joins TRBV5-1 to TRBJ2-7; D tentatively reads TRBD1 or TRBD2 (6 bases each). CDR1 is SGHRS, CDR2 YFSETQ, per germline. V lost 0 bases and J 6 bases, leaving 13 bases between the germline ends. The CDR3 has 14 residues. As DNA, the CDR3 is TGCGCCAGCAGCTTGGGGGACATCGGGGGCGAGCAGTACTTC. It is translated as CASSLGDIGGEQYF.

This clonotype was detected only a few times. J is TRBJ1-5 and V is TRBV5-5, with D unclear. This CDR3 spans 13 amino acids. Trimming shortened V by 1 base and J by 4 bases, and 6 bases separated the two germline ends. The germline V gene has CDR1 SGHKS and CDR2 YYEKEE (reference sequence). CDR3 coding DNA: TGTGCCAGCAGCTTGTATTATAATCAGCCCCAGCATTTT. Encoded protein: CASSLYYNQPQHF.

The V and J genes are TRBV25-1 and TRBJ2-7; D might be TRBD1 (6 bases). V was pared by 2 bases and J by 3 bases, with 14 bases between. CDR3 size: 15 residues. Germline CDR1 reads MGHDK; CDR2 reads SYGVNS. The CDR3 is CASSEGGRGLYEQYF. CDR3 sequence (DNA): TGTGCCAGCAGTGAAGGGGGCAGGGGCCTCTACGAGCAGTACTTC.

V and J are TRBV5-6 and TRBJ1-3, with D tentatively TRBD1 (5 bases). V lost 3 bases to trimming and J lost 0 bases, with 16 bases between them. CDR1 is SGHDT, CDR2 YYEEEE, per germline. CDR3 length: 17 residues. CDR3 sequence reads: CASSSSVQGSSGNTIYF. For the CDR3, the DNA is TGTGCCAGCAGCTCGTCCGTCCAGGGTAGCTCTGGAAACACCATATATTTT.

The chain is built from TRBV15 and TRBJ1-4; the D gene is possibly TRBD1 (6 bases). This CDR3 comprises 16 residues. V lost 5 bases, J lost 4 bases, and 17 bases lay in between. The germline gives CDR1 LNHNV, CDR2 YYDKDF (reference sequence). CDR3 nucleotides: TGTGCCACCAGCGCACACCCCCAGGGGATTAATGAAAAACTGTTTTTT. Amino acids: CATSAHPQGINEKLFF.

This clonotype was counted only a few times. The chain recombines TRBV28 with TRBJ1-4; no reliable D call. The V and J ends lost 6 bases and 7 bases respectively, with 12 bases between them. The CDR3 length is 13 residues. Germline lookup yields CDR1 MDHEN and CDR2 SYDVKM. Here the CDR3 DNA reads TGTGCCAGCAGGACTTGGAGCCGTGAAAAACTGTTTTTT. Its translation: CASRTWSREKLFF.

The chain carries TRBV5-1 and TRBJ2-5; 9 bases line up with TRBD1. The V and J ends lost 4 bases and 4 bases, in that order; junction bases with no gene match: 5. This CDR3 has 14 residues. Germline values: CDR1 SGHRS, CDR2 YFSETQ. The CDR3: CASSRGQGGETQYF. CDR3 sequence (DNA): TGCGCCAGCAGCCGGGGACAGGGCGGAGAGACCCAGTACTTC. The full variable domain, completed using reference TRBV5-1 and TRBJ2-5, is KAGVTQTPRYLIKTRGQQVTLSCSPISGHRSVSWYQQTPGQGLQFLFEYFSETQRNKGNFPGRFSGRQFSNSRSEMNVSTLELGDSALYLCASSRGQGGETQYFGPGTRLLVL.

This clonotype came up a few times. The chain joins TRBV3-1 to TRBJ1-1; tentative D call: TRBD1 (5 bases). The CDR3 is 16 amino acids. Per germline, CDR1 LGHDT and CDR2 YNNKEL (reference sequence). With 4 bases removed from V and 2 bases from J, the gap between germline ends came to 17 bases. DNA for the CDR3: TGTGCCAGCAGCCCCTTTGGGGCCGGGGTCAACACTGAAGCTTTCTTT. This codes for CASSPFGAGVNTEAFF.

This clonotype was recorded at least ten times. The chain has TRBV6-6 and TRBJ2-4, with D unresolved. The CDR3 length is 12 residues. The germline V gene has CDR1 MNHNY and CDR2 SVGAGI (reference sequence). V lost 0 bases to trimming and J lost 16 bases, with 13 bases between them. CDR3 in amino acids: CASSYSPGQTYF. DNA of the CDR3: TGTGCCAGCAGTTACTCCCCGGGCCAGACTTACTTC.

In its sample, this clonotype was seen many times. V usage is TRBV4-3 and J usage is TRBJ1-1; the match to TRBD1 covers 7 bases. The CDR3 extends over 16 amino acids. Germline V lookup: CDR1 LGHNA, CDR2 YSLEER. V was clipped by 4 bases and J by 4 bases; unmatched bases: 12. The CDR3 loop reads CASSLHVGQGGTEAFF. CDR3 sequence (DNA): TGCGCCAGCAGCCTTCATGTGGGGCAGGGGGGCACTGAAGCTTTCTTT.

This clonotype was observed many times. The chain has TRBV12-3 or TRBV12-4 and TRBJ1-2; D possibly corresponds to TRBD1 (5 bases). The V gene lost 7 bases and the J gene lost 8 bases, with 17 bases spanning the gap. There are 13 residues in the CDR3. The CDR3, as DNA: TGTGCCAGCACCGTCGGGGCCTCCGCGGGCTACACCTTC. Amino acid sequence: CASTVGASAGYTF.

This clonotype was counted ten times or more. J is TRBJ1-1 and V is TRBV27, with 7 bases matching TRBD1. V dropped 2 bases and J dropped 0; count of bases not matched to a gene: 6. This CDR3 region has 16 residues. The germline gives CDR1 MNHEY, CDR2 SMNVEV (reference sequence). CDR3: CASSLLGGGMNTEAFF. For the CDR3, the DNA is TGTGCCAGCAGTTTACTTGGAGGGGGCATGAACACTGAAGCTTTCTTT.

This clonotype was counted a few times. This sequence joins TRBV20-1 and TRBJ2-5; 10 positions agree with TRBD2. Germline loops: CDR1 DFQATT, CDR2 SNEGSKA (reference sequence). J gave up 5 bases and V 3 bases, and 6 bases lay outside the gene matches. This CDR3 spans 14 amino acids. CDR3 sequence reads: CSASERGGRETQYF. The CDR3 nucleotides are TGCAGTGCTAGCGAGCGGGGGGGCCGGGAGACCCAGTACTTC.

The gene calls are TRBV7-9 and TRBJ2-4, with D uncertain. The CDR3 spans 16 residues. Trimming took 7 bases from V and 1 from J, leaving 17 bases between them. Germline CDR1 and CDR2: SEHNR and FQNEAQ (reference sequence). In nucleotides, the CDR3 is TGTGCCAGCACCCCCTCCATGAAGACGGCCAAAAACATTCAGTACTTC. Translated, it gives CASTPSMKTAKNIQYF.

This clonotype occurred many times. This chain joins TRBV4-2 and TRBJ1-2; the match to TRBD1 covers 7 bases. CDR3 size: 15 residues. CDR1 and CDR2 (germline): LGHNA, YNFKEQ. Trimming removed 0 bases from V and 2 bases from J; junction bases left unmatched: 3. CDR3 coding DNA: TGTGCCAGCAGCCAAGATTCACAGGGGAACTATGGCTACACCTTC. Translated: CASSQDSQGNYGYTF.

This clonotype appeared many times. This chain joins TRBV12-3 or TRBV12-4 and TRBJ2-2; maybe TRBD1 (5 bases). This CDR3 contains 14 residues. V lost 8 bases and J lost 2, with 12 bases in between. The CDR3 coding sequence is TGTGCCAGCGGTAGGGGTATTAACACCGGGGAGCTGTTTTTT. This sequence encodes CASGRGINTGELFF.

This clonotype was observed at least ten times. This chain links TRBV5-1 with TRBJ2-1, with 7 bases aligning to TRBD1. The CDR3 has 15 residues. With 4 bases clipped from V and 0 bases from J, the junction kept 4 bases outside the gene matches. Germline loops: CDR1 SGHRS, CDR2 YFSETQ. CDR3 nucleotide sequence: TGCGCCAGCAGCCCGACAGGGAGCTCCTACAATGAGCAGTTCTTC. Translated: CASSPTGSSYNEQFF.

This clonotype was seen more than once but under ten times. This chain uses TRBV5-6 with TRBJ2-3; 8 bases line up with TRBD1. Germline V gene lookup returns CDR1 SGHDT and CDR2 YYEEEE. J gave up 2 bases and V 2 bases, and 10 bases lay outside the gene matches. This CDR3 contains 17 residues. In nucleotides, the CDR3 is TGTGCCAGCAGCTTACAGGGGGAAAGACCTTTCACAGATACGCAGTATTTT. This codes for CASSLQGERPFTDTQYF.

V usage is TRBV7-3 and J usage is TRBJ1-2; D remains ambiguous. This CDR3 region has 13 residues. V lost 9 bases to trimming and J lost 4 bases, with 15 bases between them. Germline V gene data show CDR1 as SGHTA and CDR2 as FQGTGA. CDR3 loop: CASGKGWGYGYTF. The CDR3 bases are TGTGCCAGTGGTAAAGGGTGGGGCTATGGCTACACCTTC.

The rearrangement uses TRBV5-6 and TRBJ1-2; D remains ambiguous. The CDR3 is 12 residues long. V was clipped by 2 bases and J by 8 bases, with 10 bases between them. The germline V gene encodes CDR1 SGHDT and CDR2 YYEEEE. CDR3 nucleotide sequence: TGTGCCAGCAGCTTATGGGGATTGGGCTACACCTTC. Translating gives CASSLWGLGYTF.

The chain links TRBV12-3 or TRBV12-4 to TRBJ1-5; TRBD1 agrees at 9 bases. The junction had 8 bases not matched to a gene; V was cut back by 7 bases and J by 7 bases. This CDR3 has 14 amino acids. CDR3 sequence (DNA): TGTGCCAGCAACAAACAGGGGGCCGGGCAGCCCCAGCATTTT. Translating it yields CASNKQGAGQPQHF.

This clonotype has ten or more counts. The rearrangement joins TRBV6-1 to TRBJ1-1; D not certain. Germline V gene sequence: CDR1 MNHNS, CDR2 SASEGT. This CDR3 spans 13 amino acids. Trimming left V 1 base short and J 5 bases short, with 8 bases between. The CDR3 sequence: CASSEVYGTEAFF. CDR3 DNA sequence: TGTGCCAGCAGTGAAGTGTACGGGACTGAAGCTTTCTTT.